Sequencing of this TCR beta chain was carried out in a study of T cell responses to AZD1222 COVID-19 vaccine. Whole-study findings and limits: Two AZD1222 administrations were followed by greater Spike-specific TCR breadth and depth. Distributed over spike, vaccine-associated CD4 TCRs predominated at 160-218 and 743-854.

Germline-derived CDR1 and CDR2 are MDHEN and SYDVKM. Trimming shortened V by 5 bases and J by 8 bases, and 24 bases separated the two germline ends. The CDR3 loop spans 16 amino acids. The assay was immunoSEQ multiplex PCR, and TCRdb's table has in-frame clones only and misses some. The table records around 120,000 clones, around 92% of them present only once. Regarding this clone: Its antigen remains unknown.

The starting material was peripheral blood, obtained on day 0 of AZD1222 vaccination. The chain joins TRBV28 to TRBJ1-1, with a possible D match to TRBD1 (5 bases). The sequence came from an adult in good health. The chain's CDR3 is CASSPGQGPRGAEAFF. The CDR3 region has the DNA TGTGCCAGCAGTCCTGGTCAGGGCCCGCGCGGGGCGGAAGCTTTCTTT.